The TCR beta chain described here comes from a study of shared clonotypes between healthy human individuals (dated by TCRdb to between 2020 and 2021). Describing the broader study: The cohort included three men and a couple of women between 18 and 49 years of age. Blood TCR repertoires of about 5 healthy adults were deeply sequenced to estimate repertoire size and the extent of clonotype sharing between individuals. Each donor's leukapheresis produced roughly between about 0.9 and 9.5 billion PBMCs. To increase sequencing depth and limit assay-specific biases, TCR repertoire library preparation and sequencing were carried out by different laboratories using diverse techniques. For each donor, CD4 naive and CD4 memory were each given three plates, CD8 naive was given two plates, and CD8 memory was given one plate. Results the study describes overall, beyond this receptor: The small number of donors limited the genetic and exposure-history diversity represented. Higher generation probabilities were observed for clonotypes shared by all four sorted-subset donors than for non-shared clonotypes. Sampling was restricted to blood, and TCR repertoires in tissue are likely to differ from TCR repertoires in blood. Sharing across a handful of donors was observed for about 5% of naive CD4, under 4% of naive CD8, about 2.3% of memory CD4, and about 0.4% of memory CD8 clonotypes. Estimated clonotype richness was generally larger for naive than for memory subsets. Pairwise subsampling led to the expectation that sequencing depth would affect the degree of clonotype sharing among donors. Rarefaction of sorted-subset datasets indicated incomplete sequencing despite the large sequencing depth.

CD8 naive samples consisted of CD45RO-negative cells that were positively selected for CCR7, yielding a CD45RA+CCR7+ population without TemRA cells. The donors were healthy, HIV-negative adults with no recently reported acute infections or vaccinations. Every donor was a Caucasian adult living in Nashville, Tennessee, USA. After blood collection by leukapheresis, PBMCs were isolated using Ficoll-Histopaque density gradient centrifugation and then cryopreserved in the vapor phase of liquid nitrogen. Analytical flow cytometry was used to check the purity and quantity of every magnetically sorted T cell population. Genomic DNA was isolated from every sorted fraction and measured by UV absorbance on a Nanodrop 2000c. As for this clone: The antigen this receptor binds is unknown. No much larger clone exists at a distance of one base, and base qualities are not known.

TCR CDR3 regions were amplified from genomic DNA by multiplex PCR using the deep immunoSEQ assay. Genomic DNA extracted from each cell subset was distributed evenly over all wells of several immunoSEQ 96-well plates, and each plate served as one replicate. For sorted subsets, around 200 ng genomic DNA, equal to about 30,000 T cell genomes, was loaded into each replicate PCR. Purified libraries were measured with a Qubit 3.0 fluorometer, size-checked on a Bioanalyzer 2100, and measured again with the KAPA Library Quantification kit. Every immunoSEQ 96-well plate was sequenced on a separate single-read 150-cycle Illumina NextSeq 550 flow cell. Turning to the authors' computational methods: Because only junctional sequences without quality scores were contained in the immunoSEQ output, filtering matching that applied to full-length reads could not be performed. Sequences were annotated with PyIR, a Python wrapper for IgBLAST v1.9, using IMGT germline references to assign V/J genes and CDR3. Reads were removed for weak V/J assignments (E-value above 1e-6), missing CDR3, stop codons, out-of-frame junctions, or ambiguous translated residues. V3J clonotypes were defined as sequences sharing an identical inferred V gene, J gene, and CDR3 amino acid sequence. To compute the percentage overlap between repertoires, the number of shared unique clonotypes was divided by the size of the smaller repertoire. Richness of each repertoire was evaluated using RTK rarefaction, the Chao1 estimator, and Recon v2.1 estimates of unobserved clonotypes. OLGA was used to compute generation probabilities for all TCRbeta clonotypes that the gDNA method yielded from a handful of donors. As stored in TCRdb, this immuneACCESS dataset retains in-frame rearrangements with V and J assigned. A fraction of the clones does not appear; measured against another copy, unresolved V genes explain less than half of the discrepancy, and the remainder lacks a known reason. Clonal size and the V and J genes are those of that table, whereas D and trimming came from the DNA. Counted in this sample were about 2.1 million clones; roughly 91% of them appeared once. About 1.5% of the sample is held by the ten biggest clonotypes.

Trimming takes 1 base from V and 6 bases from J, and the germline ends sit 9 bases apart. Taken from the germline V gene (reference sequence), the CDR1 and CDR2 loops are PRHDT and FYEKMQ. The cysteine opens and the phenylalanine closes a CDR3 of 13 amino acids. Just CDR3 DNA is preserved here, 39 bases in frame from base 1. This clonotype was sampled from a man aged 18 to 35 in good health. Some clones in this sample may be carry-over from other donors' samples. The sequencing sample was made of naive CD8+ T cells from PBMCs. The meaning of the sample's cell subset or site label: CD45RA+CCR7+. The V and J genes are TRBV13 and TRBJ1-1; D gene: possibly TRBD1, on 5 matching bases. DNA sequence: TGTGCCAGCAGCTTAGAAGGACACTCTGAAGCTTTCTTT. Translated, this gives CASSLEGHSEAFF.